This is a list of T cell receptor beta chains from one sample in a study of OX40 agonist ivuxolimab in advanced cancers. Some clones are missing from TCRdb's copy, which holds only in-frame ones; the method was immunoSEQ multiplex PCR. The sample lists about 76,000 clones, roughly 80% occurring once. The sample was CD4+ or CD8+ T cells sorted from blood, taken in a trial of the OX40 agonist ivuxolimab. All receptors derive from an adult with an advanced solid tumor such as melanoma, head and neck, liver or kidney cancer. The CDR3 runs from the conserved cysteine through the conserved F or W. The D gene is left open where the match is weak. Size is stated for part of the rows, as once, few or many counts, or as a class when the clone is expanded.

J	V	size	D	DNA	CDR3
TRBJ1-1	TRBV10-3	NA	TRBD1	TGTGCCATCACTGACCCTGGGACAGGCGGCGACACTGAAGCTTTCTTT	CAITDPGTGGDTEAFF
TRBJ1-1	TRBV2	NA	NA	TGTGCCAGCAAGCCGGACGAGGCAGGGAACACTGAAGCTTTCTTT	CASKPDEAGNTEAFF
TRBJ2-1	TRBV9	NA	NA	TGTGCCAGCAGCGTTCAACTAGAGACGAATGAGCAGTTCTTC	CASSVQLETNEQFF
TRBJ2-7	TRBV28	NA	NA	TGTGCCAGCACGAGGGACACGCGTCCTTACGAGCAGTACTTC	CASTRDTRPYEQYF
TRBJ2-7	TRBV4-1	few	TRBD1	TGCGCCAGCAGCACCTCCGGTGGGACAGGGGTATACGAGCAGTACTTC	CASSTSGGTGVYEQYF
TRBJ2-1	TRBV9	NA	NA	TGTGCCAGCAGCGTTTCTTACAATGAGCAGTTCTTC	CASSVSYNEQFF
TRBJ2-3	TRBV6-6	NA	TRBD1	TGTGCCAGCAGCCCCGGGACAGGGACAACAGATACGCAGTATTTT	CASSPGTGTTDTQYF
TRBJ2-1	TRBV19	few	NA	TGTGCCAGTAGTATAGCATCCTACAATGAGCAGTTCTTC	CASSIASYNEQFF
TRBJ1-5	TRBV19	once	NA	TGTGCCAGTAGTATTCAGGGGATTAGTCAGCCCCAGCATTTT	CASSIQGISQPQHF
TRBJ2-1	TRBV2	few	NA	TGTGCCAGCAGTCTGTCGGCGGGGGCCTTCAATGAGCAGTTCTTC	CASSLSAGAFNEQFF
TRBJ2-6	TRBV11-2	NA	NA	TGTGCCAGCAGCTTAGAACGAGGCAGGTTGGGGACATCTGGGGCCAACGTCCTGACTTTC	CASSLERGRLGTSGANVLTF
TRBJ2-6	TRBV5-1	NA	TRBD2	TGCGCCAGCAGCTTGGATATGGCGGGAGGATCCGGGGCCAACGTCCTGACTTTC	CASSLDMAGGSGANVLTF
TRBJ2-5	TRBV2	NA	TRBD1	TGTGCCGGCAGTGACGGGACAGGGCAAGAGACCCAGTACTTC	CAGSDGTGQETQYF
TRBJ2-7	TRBV28	NA	NA	TGTGCCAGCAGATCCGAGGGGCCCACCTACGAGCAGTACTTC	CASRSEGPTYEQYF
TRBJ2-2	TRBV6-1	NA	TRBD2	TGTGCCAGCAGTGAACTAGCGGGGGGGCCCGGGGAGCTGTTTTTT	CASSELAGGPGELFF
TRBJ2-3	TRBV7-2	NA	NA	TGTGCCAGCAGCCCTGGGACCTCCACAGATACGCAGTATTTT	CASSPGTSTDTQYF
TRBJ2-2	TRBV28	NA	TRBD1	TGTGCCAGCAGTTCGACAGGGGGTCGTGCCGGGGAGCTGTTTTTT	CASSSTGGRAGELFF
TRBJ2-5	TRBV21-1	NA	NA	TGTGCCAGCAGCAATAGGATCGGGCTTCAAGAGACCCAGTACTTC	CASSNRIGLQETQYF
TRBJ2-5	TRBV7-2	few	TRBD1	TGTGCCAGCAGCTCGGGACAGGGGTTCGGAGAGACCCAGTACTTC	CASSSGQGFGETQYF
TRBJ2-3	TRBV7-6	NA	NA	TGTGCCAGCAGCTTCTTGGGCAGGGGATCATCAACAGATACGCAGTATTTT	CASSFLGRGSSTDTQYF
TRBJ2-7	TRBV6-1	NA	NA	TGTGCCAGCAGCTTCTACTACGAGCAGTACTTC	CASSFYYEQYF